Ten or more counts support the clone carrying this T cell receptor beta chain. What it binds is not known. The source of the sample is a study of breast tumors, draining lymph nodes, adjacent tissues. TCRdb recomputed calls from the multiplex PCR reads with MiXCR, one row per CDR3 protein. The data show roughly 70,000 distinct CDR3 sequences, less than 50% seen once. Study-wide results and caveats: Tumor and nontumor repertoires were significantly more similar in luminal-like than in basal-like breast cancer. Most tumor T cells seemingly derive from lymph node, then expand in tumor. Compared with lymph nodes, tumors were less diverse; compared with nontumor tissue, more. The lymph node origin of tumor T cells was framed as consistent with a hypothesis, not demonstrated.

With 0 bases removed from V and 2 bases from J, the gap between germline ends came to 6 bases. Germline loops: CDR1 SGDLS, CDR2 YYNGEE. The CDR3 contains 14 residues. The chain joins TRBV9 to TRBJ2-1; TRBD2 might be the D (5 bases). This TCR was sampled from a female donor with breast cancer. Some clones in this sample may be carry-over from other donors' samples. The specimen sequenced was breast tumor tissue. The CDR3 loop is CASSVGGTYNEQFF. The CDR3, as DNA: TGTGCCAGCAGCGTAGGAGGGACCTACAATGAGCAGTTCTTC.